This record looks at one T cell receptor beta chain sequence and its context. Trimming cost V 1 base and J 4 bases, with 12 bases left between them. The CDR3 has 15 amino acids. Germline lookup yields CDR1 SGHDN and CDR2 FVKESK. This sample was taken from a study of CD8 T cells in ankylosing spondylitis. One entry per CDR3 protein, called by TCRdb with MiXCR from the 5' RACE reads. The profile shows under 120,000 distinct CDR3 sequences, approximately 25% of them singletons. This chain links TRBV14 with TRBJ2-3, with D uncertain. The sample consisted of synovial fluid, either unsorted or a sorted T cell fraction (not recorded which). The receptor was derived from a male donor with ankylosing spondylitis. CDR3 sequence (DNA): TGTGCCAGCAGCCAAGGGATGGTCTTTCCAGATACGCAGTATTTT. Residues: CASSQGMVFPDTQYF.